Sequencing of this T cell receptor beta chain was carried out in a study of patients and donors after allogeneic stem cell transplantation. J lost 8 bases, V lost 8 bases, and 9 bases had no gene match. The germline gives CDR1 LNHDA, CDR2 SQIVND (reference sequence). CDR3 length: 15 amino acids. TCRdb processed the RT-PCR reads anew with MiXCR; each CDR3 protein has one entry. This table holds 400,000 to 450,000 distinct CDR3 sequences, roughly 17% found once. This clonotype has a handful of counts. The rearrangement joins TRBV19 to TRBJ2-1; 13 nucleotides align to TRBD2. The sample was blood, either unsorted or a sorted T cell fraction (not recorded which). The TCR comes from a human donor who was either an allogeneic HSCT recipient or a stem cell or donor lymphocyte infusion donor (not recorded which). It is not recorded whose cells these are; they may come from a transplant donor. CDR3 loop: CASVSGLAGAHEQFF. DNA of the CDR3: TGTGCCAGTGTTTCCGGACTAGCGGGAGCACATGAGCAGTTCTTC. Together with reference TRBV19 and TRBJ2-1, the CDR3 gives the full variable domain: DGGITQSPKYLFRKEGQNVTLSCEQNLNHDAMYWYRQDPGQGLRLIYYSQIVNDFQKGDIAEGYSVSREKKESFPLTVTSAQKNPTAFYLCASVSGLAGAHEQFFGPGTRLTVL.